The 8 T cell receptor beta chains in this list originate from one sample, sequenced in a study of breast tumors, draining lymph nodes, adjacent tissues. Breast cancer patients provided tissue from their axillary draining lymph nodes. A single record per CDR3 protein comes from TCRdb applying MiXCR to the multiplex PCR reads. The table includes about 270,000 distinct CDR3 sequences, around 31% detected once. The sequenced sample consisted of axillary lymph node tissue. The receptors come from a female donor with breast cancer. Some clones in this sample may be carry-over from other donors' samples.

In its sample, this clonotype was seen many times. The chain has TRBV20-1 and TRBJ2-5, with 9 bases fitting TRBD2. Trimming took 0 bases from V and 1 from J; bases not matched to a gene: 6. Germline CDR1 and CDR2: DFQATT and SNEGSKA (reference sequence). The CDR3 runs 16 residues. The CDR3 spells CSARDLSGRFQETQYF. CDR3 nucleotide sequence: TGCAGTGCTAGAGATCTCAGCGGGAGGTTCCAAGAGACCCAGTACTTC.

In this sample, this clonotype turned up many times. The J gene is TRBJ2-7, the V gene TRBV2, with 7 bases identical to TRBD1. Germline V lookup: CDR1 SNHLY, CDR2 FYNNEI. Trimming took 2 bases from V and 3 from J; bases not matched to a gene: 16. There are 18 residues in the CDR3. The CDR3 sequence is CASSERATGTAYGYEQYF. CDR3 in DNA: TGTGCCAGCAGTGAACGTGCGACCGGGACAGCATACGGCTACGAGCAGTACTTC.

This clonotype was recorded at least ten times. The CDR3 loop is CATSREGGSGELFF. The CDR3 DNA reads as TGTGCCACCAGCAGAGAGGGGGGGTCCGGGGAGCTGTTTTTT. The chain links TRBV15 to TRBJ2-2; TRBD2 agrees at 7 bases. V was pared by 0 bases and J by 6 bases, with 1 base of the junction left unmatched. This CDR3 spans 14 amino acids. From germline, CDR1 is LNHNV and CDR2 YYDKDF (reference sequence).

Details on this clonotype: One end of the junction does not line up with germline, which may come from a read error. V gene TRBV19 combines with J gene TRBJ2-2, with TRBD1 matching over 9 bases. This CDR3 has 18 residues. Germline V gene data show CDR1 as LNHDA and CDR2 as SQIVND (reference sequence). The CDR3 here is CASSPTPTTGGTTGEPFF. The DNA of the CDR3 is TGTGCCAGTAGTCCAACCCCTACTACAGGGGGCACGACCGGGGAGCCGTTTTTT.

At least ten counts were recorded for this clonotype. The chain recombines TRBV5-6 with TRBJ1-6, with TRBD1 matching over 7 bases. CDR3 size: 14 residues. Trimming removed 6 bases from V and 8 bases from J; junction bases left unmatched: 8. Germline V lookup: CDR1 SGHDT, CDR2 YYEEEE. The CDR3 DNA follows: TGTGCCAGCACTACAGGGGAGTACGATTCACCCCTCCACTTT. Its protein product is CASTTGEYDSPLHF.

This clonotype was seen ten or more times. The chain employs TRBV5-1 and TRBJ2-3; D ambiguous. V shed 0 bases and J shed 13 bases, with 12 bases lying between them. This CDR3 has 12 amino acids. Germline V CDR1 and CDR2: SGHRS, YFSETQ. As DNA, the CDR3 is TGCGCCAGCAGCTTGGACGCATACGCAGAGTATTTT. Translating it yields CASSLDAYAEYF. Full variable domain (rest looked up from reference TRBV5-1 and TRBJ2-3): KAGVTQTPRYLIKTRGQQVTLSCSPISGHRSVSWYQQTPGQGLQFLFEYFSETQRNKGNFPGRFSGRQFSNSRSEMNVSTLELGDSALYLCASSLDAYAEYFGPGTRLTVL.

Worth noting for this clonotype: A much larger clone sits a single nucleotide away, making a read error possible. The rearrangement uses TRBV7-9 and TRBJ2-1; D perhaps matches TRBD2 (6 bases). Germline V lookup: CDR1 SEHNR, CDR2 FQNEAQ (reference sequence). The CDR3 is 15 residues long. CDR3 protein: CASSRSGGNHNEQLF. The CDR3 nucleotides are TGTGCCAGCAGCCGGTCTGGCGGGAATCACAATGAGCAGCTCTTC.

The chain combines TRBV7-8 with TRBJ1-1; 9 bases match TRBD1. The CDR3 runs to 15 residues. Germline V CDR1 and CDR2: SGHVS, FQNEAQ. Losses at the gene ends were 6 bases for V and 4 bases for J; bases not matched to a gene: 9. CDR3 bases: TGTGCCAGCAGATGGGACAGGGTTGGGGGCACTGAAGCTTTCTTT. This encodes CASRWDRVGGTEAFF.